This T cell receptor beta chain was documented in a study of beta chain features in type 1 diabetes. The isolated RNA, all of it, was reverse transcribed, so expressed TCRB transcripts were what got sequenced. Only in-frame clones appear in the TCRdb table, and some are missing; sequencing was by immunoSEQ multiplex PCR. The sample records under 300,000 clones, roughly 11% being singletons. Germline V lookup: CDR1 MGHDK, CDR2 SYGVNS. Trimming shortened V by 5 bases and J by 6 bases, and 11 bases separated the two germline ends. CDR3 length: 12 residues. Study-wide points: Cells with high TCR expression could be over-represented by cDNA sequencing. TCRB CDR3s were moderately but significantly shorter in Type 1 diabetes patients in all four CD4+ subsets.

Over 95% purity was reached by all sorted populations. With respect to this clone: Its antigen remains unknown.

Source material: naive CD4+ T cells from blood. The gene calls are TRBV25-1 and TRBJ2-7; tentative D call: TRBD2 (5 bases). This TCR was sampled from a man under 40 with type 1 diabetes. The CDR3 loop reads CASSSRGSEQYF. DNA for the CDR3: TGTGCCAGCAGTTCTCGGGGAAGCGAGCAGTACTTC.